Listed below are T cell receptor beta chains from one sample, sequenced in a study of monozygotic twins with inflammatory bowel disease. One entry per CDR3 protein, without DNA, is what TCRdb gives after re-calling the 5' RACE reads. The sample has around 150,000 distinct CDR3 sequences; the top ten hold 2% to 3%. Sequenced input: blood. The receptors stem from a human donor with ulcerative colitis or Crohn's disease, or a healthy co-twin of an affected twin (not recorded which). CDR3s include the opening cysteine and the closing phenylalanine or tryptophan.

cdr3_aa	j_call	v_call
CASSPQPGAGQPQHF	TRBJ1-5	TRBV18
CASSHPQGAGNEQFF	TRBJ2-1	TRBV4-2
CASSEQDSTDTQYF	TRBJ2-3	TRBV10-2
CASSLAPTQETQYF	TRBJ2-5	TRBV5-1
CSALSGTGGNEQFF	TRBJ2-1	TRBV20-1
CSAREFAVSNQPQHF	TRBJ1-5	TRBV20-1
CASSAPDRGGQFF	TRBJ2-1	TRBV2
CAISAYRGLGTGELFF	TRBJ2-2	TRBV10-3
CASTLQGGDEKLFF	TRBJ1-4	TRBV7-2
CASSIGGGGTPNTEAFF	TRBJ1-1	TRBV19
CASSQEVLSYEQYF	TRBJ2-7	TRBV4-2
CASSPGLGEYEQFF	TRBJ2-1	TRBV7-3
CASSPPWSGDYNEQFF	TRBJ2-1	TRBV18
CASSTLVDEQFF	TRBJ2-1	TRBV9
CASSPRDFLSDTQYF	TRBJ2-3	TRBV7-8
CASSLGQNYGYTF	TRBJ1-2	TRBV7-2
CASSPDRGGNYGYTF	TRBJ1-2	TRBV12-3/TRBV12-4
CASTPETGAGEAFF	TRBJ1-1	TRBV5-1
CASRLGLAGGNEQFF	TRBJ2-1	TRBV6-1
CASSEAGEYPPEAFF	TRBJ1-1	TRBV28
CSAWRRPLETQYF	TRBJ2-5	TRBV20-1
CASGGTVNTGELFF	TRBJ2-2	TRBV28
CSAGQGSEKLFF	TRBJ1-4	TRBV29-1
CASSLIRESYNEQFF	TRBJ2-1	TRBV5-1
CSARETGGRAFF	TRBJ1-1	TRBV20-1
CASTALPLLNSPLHF	TRBJ1-6	TRBV28
CASSLGFQGEKLFF	TRBJ1-4	TRBV7-9
CASSSVATNEKLFF	TRBJ1-4	TRBV7-2
CASSLGQLNTEAFF	TRBJ1-1	TRBV7-9
CASSLGSGTKSEQFF	TRBJ2-1	TRBV7-9
CSVQGVRGEQFF	TRBJ2-1	TRBV20-1
CASRPHPSGRKETQYF	TRBJ2-5	TRBV28
CASSQPPNTEAFF	TRBJ1-1	TRBV3-1
CASSLAPFYWSGNTIYF	TRBJ1-3	TRBV7-2
CSATTRDHTDTQYF	TRBJ2-3	TRBV20-1
CASSLQTETDTQYF	TRBJ2-3	TRBV11-2
CASTEGLAGTGANVLTF	TRBJ2-6	TRBV7-3
CASSFSRYNSPLHF	TRBJ1-6	TRBV12-3/TRBV12-4
CASSAGGTGGNDEQYF	TRBJ2-7	TRBV5-1
CASRTPGQGRNEQFF	TRBJ2-1	TRBV28
CSAPRTPYNTEAFF	TRBJ1-1	TRBV20-1
CASSPRIGTDTQYF	TRBJ2-3	TRBV18
CASSPGHSDDEKLFF	TRBJ1-4	TRBV7-9
CASSARDGSYNEQFF	TRBJ2-1	TRBV4-3
CASSYGGPLANYGYTF	TRBJ1-2	TRBV6-5
CASSGTIQETQYF	TRBJ2-5	TRBV2
CSARDEGHEQYF	TRBJ2-7	TRBV20-1
CASSLGTPAGLDNQPQHF	TRBJ1-5	TRBV11-2
CASRISISNTGELFF	TRBJ2-2	TRBV6-1
CASSLRSGTGGDTQYF	TRBJ2-3	TRBV7-2
CASSPPEDYEQYF	TRBJ2-7	TRBV18
CASSKGCRQGGITDTQYF	TRBJ2-3	TRBV21-1
CASSVGQGARYEQYF	TRBJ2-7	TRBV2
CASSLEGGRYYEQYF	TRBJ2-7	TRBV7-2